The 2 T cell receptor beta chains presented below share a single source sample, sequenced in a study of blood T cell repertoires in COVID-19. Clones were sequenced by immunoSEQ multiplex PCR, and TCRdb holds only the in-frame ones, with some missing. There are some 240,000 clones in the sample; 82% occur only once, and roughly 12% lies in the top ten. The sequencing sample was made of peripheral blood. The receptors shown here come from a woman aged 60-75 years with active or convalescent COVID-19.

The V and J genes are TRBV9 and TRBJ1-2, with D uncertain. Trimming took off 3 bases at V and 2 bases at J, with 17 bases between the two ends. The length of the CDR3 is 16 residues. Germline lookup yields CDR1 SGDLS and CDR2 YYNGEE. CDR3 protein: CASSASPTLANYGYTF. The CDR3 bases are TGTGCCAGCAGCGCGAGCCCGACACTCGCCAACTATGGCTACACCTTC.

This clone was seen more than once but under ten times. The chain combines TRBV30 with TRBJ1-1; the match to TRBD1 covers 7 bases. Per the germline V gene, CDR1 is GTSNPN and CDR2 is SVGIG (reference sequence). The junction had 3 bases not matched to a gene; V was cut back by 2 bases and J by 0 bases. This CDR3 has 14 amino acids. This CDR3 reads CAWSLTGLNTEAFF. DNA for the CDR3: TGTGCCTGGAGTCTGACAGGGCTGAACACTGAAGCTTTCTTT. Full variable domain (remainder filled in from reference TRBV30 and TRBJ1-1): SQTIHQWPATLVQPVGSPLSLECTVEGTSNPNLYWYRQAAGRGLQLLFYSVGIGQISSEVPQNLSASRPQDRQFILSSKKLLLSDSGFYLCAWSLTGLNTEAFFGQGTRLTVV.